A selection of T cell receptor beta chains follows, all from one sample in a study of cytomegalovirus exposure and HLA in healthy donors. Profiled with immunoSEQ multiplex PCR; TCRdb holds only in-frame clones, not every one. The repertoire holds roughly 100,000 clones, with around 77% as singletons. Sequencing input: PBMCs. The origin of the receptors is a woman aged 40 to 49 in good health and CMV-seropositive. CDR3s include the opening cysteine and the closing phenylalanine or tryptophan.

v_gene	j_gene	CDR3aa
TRBV4-3	TRBJ2-2	CASSLERGLTGELFF
TRBV28	TRBJ2-2	CASNLPGLAAPGELFF
TRBV7-9	TRBJ2-3	CASSLLATSTDTQYF
TRBV27	TRBJ2-7	CASSLGAGGSSYEQYF
TRBV28	TRBJ1-6	CASSSGQGFESSPLHF
TRBV19	TRBJ1-6	CASSIGPGNSPLHF
TRBV5-1	TRBJ2-1	CASSLASGGYNEQFF
TRBV5-1	TRBJ1-1	CASSPSPYQGRRIGVTEAFF
TRBV19	TRBJ2-7	CASSMGRSREQYF
TRBV7-2	TRBJ1-5	CASSLGSRQPQHF
TRBV28	TRBJ1-2	CAVGQGVGGYTF
TRBV28	TRBJ1-3	CASRNPAGQGSGNTIYF
TRBV5-4	TRBJ2-1	CASRRDRGSNEQFF
TRBV5-6	TRBJ2-7	CASSPPGSSYEQYF
TRBV27	TRBJ2-7	CASSSGQGWRGVSYEQYF
TRBV4-3	TRBJ2-7	CASSLTTGVRYEQYF
TRBV5-4	TRBJ2-7	CASSFRGIYEQYF
TRBV18	TRBJ2-3	CASSPPLLASGSRADTQYF
TRBV6-1	TRBJ1-1	CASSLNGGVEAFF
TRBV7-2	TRBJ1-6	CASSLFAGNSYNSPLHF
TRBV2	TRBJ1-5	CASSVGGSQPQHF
TRBV7-2	TRBJ2-7	CASSLSGVYEQYF
TRBV6-5	TRBJ2-7	CASFPRDSSSYEQYF
TRBV11-2	TRBJ2-7	CASSLDLGRGSYEQYF
TRBV7-3	TRBJ2-2	CASSWSGGANTGELFF
TRBV7-2	TRBJ2-7	CASSYGTARYEQYF
TRBV4-3	TRBJ2-7	CASSQDLDRETSKQYF
TRBV6-5	TRBJ1-6	CASSYSMVTADSPLHF
TRBV5-4	TRBJ2-3	CASSLGLAGGLGRDTQYF
TRBV5-6	TRBJ2-3	CASSLDQGGSDTQYF
TRBV5-1	TRBJ2-7	CASSTFLAGGAYEQYF
TRBV29-1	TRBJ2-5	CSVDLQVGETQYF
TRBV28	TRBJ1-2	CASSLRPGSGYTF
TRBV4-3	TRBJ1-4	CASSQDLPEATNEKLFF
TRBV7-9	TRBJ1-4	CASSHRQFNEKLFF
TRBV7-2	TRBJ2-1	CASSIASGTGGNNEQFF
TRBV9	TRBJ1-5	CASSPGAGHSNQPQHF
TRBV5-4	TRBJ2-1	CASSLGLAGVLGEQFF
TRBV13	TRBJ1-1	CASTRLQMNTEAFF
TRBV5-4	TRBJ2-3	CASSSASGLSTDTQYF
TRBV7-3	TRBJ2-1	CASSLFSGDSYNEQFF
TRBV13	TRBJ1-1	CASSSPGWFTEAFF
TRBV15	TRBJ1-6	CATSAQVGSYNSPLHF
TRBV19	TRBJ1-2	CASSPRTVPNYGYTF
TRBV4-3	.	CASSQAAGTLRTYEQYF
TRBV5-8	TRBJ2-3	CASSLVGGDTQYF
TRBV4-1	TRBJ2-4	CASSQSLENIQYF
TRBV5-1	TRBJ2-1	CASSFLGSGRNNEQFF
TRBV5-4	TRBJ2-3	CASSSGTSASWADTQYF
TRBV4-3	TRBJ2-2	CASSQDWGTGGLFF
TRBV5-1	TRBJ2-7	CASSLLVAGSYEQYF
TRBV23-1	TRBJ2-1	CASSPFLGDRSFNEQFF
TRBV5-6	TRBJ1-4	CASSSRQEENEKLFF
TRBV7-9	TRBJ2-7	CASSLAGGGYEQYF
TRBV7-7	TRBJ1-4	CASSPSRQGRLFF
TRBV29-1	TRBJ1-4	CSGRPGGPNEKLFF
TRBV4-3	TRBJ2-7	CASSQDRGYEQYF
TRBV5-1	TRBJ2-1	CASSLGEGLYNEQFF